The T cell receptor (beta chain) described here comes from a study of OX40 agonist ivuxolimab in advanced cancers. As for the study more broadly: Ivuxolimab was an agonistic, fully human IgG2 monoclonal antibody directed against OX40 (CD134), a costimulatory receptor. The paper describes the monotherapy dose-escalation part (N = 52 patients) of the phase I trial of ivuxolimab. Prior anti-PD-1, anti-PD-L1 or anti-CTLA-4 therapy was permitted, and checkpoint inhibitors had been received by under 50% of dose-escalation patients. Intravenous ivuxolimab was administered to patients every 2 weeks at six dose levels: 0.01, 0.1, 0.3, 1.5, 3 and 10 mg/kg. A male proportion of about 79% and a mean age of 60 years, ranging from roughly 20 to 80, were recorded for the dose-escalation cohort. Peripheral TCRbeta sequencing was intended to test whether TCR sequence diversity was altered and clonal T-cell expansion was caused by ivuxolimab. Of the roughly 52 patients in dose escalation, about 20 had hepatocellular carcinoma, approximately 15 had melanoma, 9 had renal cell carcinoma and 9 had head and neck cancer. Partial responses occurred in three dose-escalation patients, of whom one had hepatocellular carcinoma and two had cutaneous melanoma. The investigation overall reported the following: Low levels of normalized T-cell clonal expansion were also seen in some patients who did not respond. Which antigens the clonally expanded peripheral T cells were specific for was not determined. At doses from 0.1 to 3.0 mg/kg, clonal expansion was seen in both CD4+ and CD8+ blood T cells between baseline and week 6. On average, CD8+ T cells showed more expanded clones than CD4+ T cells after ivuxolimab. Partial responders in the 0.1-3.0 mg/kg groups had among the lowest normalized peripheral clonal expansion, especially among CD8+ T cells.

Patients with a history of autoimmune disease or receiving systemic immunosuppression were excluded from the trial. Peripheral blood for TCR sequencing was collected from all dose cohorts at baseline, on cycle 4 day 1, and on cycle 7 day 1. Samples were obtained from an open-label, multicenter, first-in-human phase I dose-escalation trial of ivuxolimab. Adults with locally advanced or metastatic head and neck squamous cell, hepatocellular, melanoma or renal cell carcinoma were enrolled in the trial. Before TCR sequencing, CD4+ T cells and CD8+ T cells were sorted from peripheral blood as separate populations. Genomic DNA was extracted from sorted cells for sequencing of the TCRbeta CDR3 region. The immunoSEQ Assay was used to sequence the TCRbeta CDR3 regions. TCRdb limited this immuneACCESS table to in-frame rearrangements with V and J called. A share of clones is missing; checked studies link under half to unresolved V genes, and the rest is unexplained. The sample includes more than 65,000 clones, with just under 85% observed a single time. The ten largest clones add up to 5.9% of the sample.

Notes on this clone: Its antigen remains unidentified. It has no much larger one-base neighbor in the sample; base qualities were not kept.

The CDR3 contains 17 residues, cysteine and phenylalanine counted. The DNA shown is the 51-base CDR3, in frame from base 1. The source material was CD4+ or CD8+ T cells sorted from blood, sampled in a trial of the OX40 agonist ivuxolimab. The chain employs TRBV21-1 and TRBJ2-3; the D call TRBD1 from the table was never checked on the DNA. TRBV21-1 has pseudogene status. The clonotype was recovered from an adult with an advanced solid tumor such as melanoma, head and neck, liver or kidney cancer. This receptor has the CDR3 CASSALLQGNPTDTQYF. The DNA sequence is TGTGCCAGCAGCGCCCTGCTACAGGGGAACCCCACAGATACGCAGTATTTT.